This TCR beta chain appears in the sequencing data of a study of blood T cells in healthy people across ages. The J segment lost 7 bases and the V segment lost 3 bases, leaving 7 bases of the junction unmatched. CDR1 is SGDLS and CDR2 is YYNGEE in the germline V gene. The length of the CDR3 is 15 residues. A second PCR, run for about 6 to 11 cycles, used a sample-barcoded 5' primer plus a J-beta primer mix. From the 5' RACE reads, TCRdb called clonotypes with MiXCR, one entry per CDR3 protein. The sample holds hundreds of thousands of distinct CDR3 sequences, 40% to 45% seen once. The chain employs TRBV9 and TRBJ2-7; 13 nucleotides line up with TRBD2. This clonotype originated in an elderly man in good health. Specimen: blood. CDR3 protein: CASSAGLAGVWEQYF. CDR3 nucleotides: TGTGCCAGCAGCGCCGGACTAGCGGGAGTTTGGGAGCAGTACTTC.